The 25 T cell receptor beta chains reported below all come from one sample, sequenced in a study of identical twins. Using its own MiXCR run on the 5' RACE reads, TCRdb lists one record per CDR3 protein. The sample has 500,000 to 700,000 distinct CDR3 sequences, 7.1% seen once. The same data also contributed to another study, on yellow fever vaccine responses in identical twins.

Sequenced sample: PBMCs. The source is a woman aged 18-29 years in good health.

This clonotype has just a few counts. The chain is built from TRBV20-1 and TRBJ2-7, with a weak D call TRBD1 (5 bases). The CDR3 runs to 12 residues. V lost 3 bases and J 2 bases, leaving 8 bases between the germline ends. Germline CDR1 is DFQATT and CDR2 is SNEGSKA (reference sequence). CDR3 sequence reads: CSARDTAYEQYF. DNA of the CDR3: TGCAGTGCTAGGGACACCGCCTACGAGCAGTACTTC.

This clonotype was seen at least ten times. This chain uses TRBV20-1 with TRBJ2-5; D may be TRBD2 (6 bases). The V end lost 6 bases, the J end lost 2 bases, and 13 bases lay between the germline ends. The V gene's germline CDR1 is DFQATT and CDR2 SNEGSKA (reference sequence). The CDR3 contains 13 residues. CDR3 DNA sequence: TGCAGTGCAGGCCGGGACTTGCAAGAGACCCAGTACTTC. This encodes CSAGRDLQETQYF.

This sequence joins TRBV15 and TRBJ2-5; tentative D call: TRBD2 (6 bases). The V end was cut by 5 bases, the J end by 2 bases, with 12 bases between. The CDR3 totals 14 residues. The germline CDR1 and CDR2 sequences are LNHNV and YYDKDF (reference sequence). CDR3 residues: CATSLGRGQETQYF. The DNA of the CDR3 is TGTGCCACCAGCCTCGGGAGAGGGCAAGAGACCCAGTACTTC.

In this sample, this clonotype turned up many times. The chain carries TRBV12-3 or TRBV12-4 and TRBJ1-5; possibly TRBD1 for D (5 bases). V lost 2 bases and J lost 7, with 12 bases in between. The CDR3 sequence is 14 residues long. CDR3 sequence (DNA): TGTGCCAGCAGTTTAAGCTTCGGGGACCAGCCCCAGCATTTT. It translates to CASSLSFGDQPQHF.

The chain has TRBV4-1 and TRBJ1-3; D is unresolved. Germline values: CDR1 MGHRA, CDR2 YSYEKL. The CDR3 extends over 16 amino acids. V lost 1 base, J lost 0 bases, and 10 bases lay in between. CDR3 DNA: TGCGCCAGCAGCCAAGGTGCACTCAACTCTGGAAACACCATATATTTT. It encodes CASSQGALNSGNTIYF.

This clonotype has a count of ten or more. The V gene is TRBV10-3, the J gene TRBJ1-2; the D gene is possibly TRBD1 (6 bases). Germline V gene data show CDR1 as ENHRY and CDR2 as SYGVKD. This CDR3 spans 15 amino acids. The ends were cut back, 7 bases at V and 5 bases at J, with 20 bases in the middle. CDR3 protein: CAIMGDLGQTYGYTF. The DNA for the CDR3 is TGTGCCATCATGGGGGATTTAGGACAGACATATGGCTACACCTTC.

This clonotype was counted many times. DNA of the CDR3: TGCGCCAGCAGCCTCCTCGCCGGTAATGAGCAGTTCTTC. Protein: CASSLLAGNEQFF. J is TRBJ2-1 and V is TRBV5-1; D gene ambiguous. Trimming left V 4 bases short and J 7 bases short, with 12 bases between. The CDR3 has 13 amino acids. The germline V gene has CDR1 SGHRS and CDR2 YFSETQ.

This clonotype was seen many times. The DNA of the CDR3 is TGTGCCAGCAGCCAGACAGACACTGAAGCTTTCTTT. Translating it yields CASSQTDTEAFF. V gene TRBV3-1 combines with J gene TRBJ1-1; the D gene is possibly TRBD1 (5 bases). Trimming left V 3 bases short and J 3 bases short, with 5 bases between. CDR1 and CDR2 (germline): LGHDT, YNNKEL (reference sequence). The CDR3 is made up of 12 amino acids.

The rearrangement uses TRBV12-3 or TRBV12-4 and TRBJ1-6, with D tentatively TRBD1 (5 bases). This CDR3 is 15 amino acids long. Trimming stripped 5 bases from V and 7 bases from J, with 15 bases between. The CDR3 nucleotides read TGTGCCAGCAGTCTACGGGACCAAGGGAATTCACCCCTCCACTTT. It encodes CASSLRDQGNSPLHF.

This rearrangement joins TRBV20-1 to TRBJ2-2; the D call may be TRBD1 or TRBD2 (5 bases each). CDR3 length: 13 amino acids. Germline V gene sequence: CDR1 DFQATT, CDR2 SNEGSKA (reference sequence). V was shortened by 6 bases and J by 3 bases, with 11 bases between the two germline ends. CDR3 protein: CSASQGDTGELFF. DNA of the CDR3: TGCAGTGCATCGCAGGGAGACACCGGGGAGCTGTTTTTT.

The V call is TRBV29-1, the J call TRBJ2-7, with D tentatively TRBD1 or TRBD2 (5 bases each). Trimming took off 2 bases at V and 4 bases at J, with 21 bases between the two ends. The CDR3 runs to 16 residues. Per the germline V gene, CDR1 is SQVTM and CDR2 is ANQGSEA. The CDR3 nucleotides are TGCAGCGTTGAATCCCCGAGGGGATTGCGGCCATACGAGCAGTACTTC. Translated, it gives CSVESPRGLRPYEQYF.

The table lists this clonotype with many counts. This chain joins TRBV6-2 or TRBV6-3 and TRBJ1-6; D gene ambiguous. CDR1 is MNHEY, CDR2 SVGEGT, per germline. This CDR3 has 13 residues. V gave up 6 bases and J gave up 10 bases, with 13 bases separating them. The CDR3 sequence is CASSQTPESPLHF. CDR3 coding DNA: TGTGCCAGCAGCCAAACTCCTGAATCACCCCTCCACTTT.

This clonotype was counted between two and nine times. This chain uses TRBV12-3 or TRBV12-4 with TRBJ1-2; TRBD1 aligns across 9 bases. The CDR3 covers 16 residues. V shed 5 bases and J 6 bases; nucleotides not matched to a gene: 13. CDR3 in DNA: TGTGCCAGCAGTCCCACCCCTACAGGGGGCAAGGATGGCTACACCTTC. Translated, it gives CASSPTPTGGKDGYTF.

This clonotype came up many times. This chain uses TRBV12-3 or TRBV12-4 with TRBJ2-7, with D unclear. The V gene lost 1 base and the J gene lost 3 bases, with 7 bases spanning the gap. CDR3 length: 13 amino acids. This CDR3 is CASSLGRVYEQYF. The CDR3 nucleotides read TGTGCCAGCAGTTTAGGTAGAGTCTACGAGCAGTACTTC.

In its sample, this clonotype was seen many times. This sequence joins TRBV5-1 and TRBJ2-5; 12 positions match TRBD2. J gave up 1 base and V 4 bases, and 11 bases lay outside the gene matches. In germline, CDR1 is SGHRS, CDR2 YFSETQ. The CDR3 covers 18 residues. CDR3 coding DNA: TGCGCCAGCAGCCCAAGACTAGCGGGAGTAAGCCCCCAAGAGACCCAGTACTTC. Residues: CASSPRLAGVSPQETQYF.

The chain links TRBV7-8 to TRBJ1-1; the D gene is possibly TRBD1 (6 bases). This CDR3 is built from 13 residues. Germline values: CDR1 SGHVS, CDR2 FQNEAQ. V shed 3 bases and J shed 8 bases, with 13 bases lying between them. CDR3 sequence (DNA): TGTGCCAGCAGCTTGCGCGGACAGCCCGAAGCTTTCTTT. Amino acid sequence: CASSLRGQPEAFF.

The table lists this clonotype with a few counts. The chain employs TRBV12-3 or TRBV12-4 and TRBJ2-1; 11 bases agree with TRBD2. This CDR3 is 14 amino acids long. The trim removed 6 bases at V and 6 bases at J, leaving 4 bases unmatched. CDR3 protein: CASRGLADGNEQFF. The CDR3 DNA sequence: TGTGCCAGCAGGGGACTAGCGGACGGCAATGAGCAGTTCTTC.

The V and J genes are TRBV6-4 and TRBJ2-1, with 10 nucleotides matching TRBD2. This CDR3 comprises 16 residues. Germline CDR1 and CDR2: MRHNA and SNTAGT. V trimming: 3 bases; J trimming: 6 bases; junction bases outside the gene matches: 8. This CDR3 is CASSDISGRAINEQFF. CDR3 bases: TGTGCCAGCAGTGATATAAGCGGGAGGGCCATCAATGAGCAGTTCTTC.

This clonotype occurred a few times. The J gene is TRBJ2-7, the V gene TRBV7-9; D unresolved. This CDR3 comprises 14 residues. Germline lookup yields CDR1 SEHNR and CDR2 FQNEAQ (reference sequence). The ends were cut back, 1 base at V and 4 bases at J, with 11 bases in the middle. The CDR3 DNA sequence: TGTGCCAGCAGCTTAGGAGCCCCAAAGTACGAGCAGTACTTC. Its protein product is CASSLGAPKYEQYF. Drawing the rest from reference TRBV7-9 and TRBJ2-7, the complete variable domain is DTGVSQNPRHKITKRGQNVTFRCDPISEHNRLYWYRQTLGQGPEFLTYFQNEAQLEKSRLLSDRFSAERPKGSFSTLEIQRTEQGDSAMYLCASSLGAPKYEQYFGPGTRLTVT.

The V gene is TRBV6-1, the J gene TRBJ2-5; TRBD2 aligns across 7 bases. The CDR3 has 16 amino acids. Trimming took 5 bases from V and 4 from J; bases not matched to a gene: 13. Germline V lookup: CDR1 MNHNS, CDR2 SASEGT. CDR3 residues: CASSKRQERDVETQYF. DNA for the CDR3: TGTGCCAGCAGTAAAAGGCAAGAGCGGGATGTAGAGACCCAGTACTTC.

This sequence joins TRBV20-1 and TRBJ2-7, with unresolved D. The CDR3 runs to 12 residues. The V end lost 1 base, the J end lost 11 bases, and 15 bases lay between the germline ends. Germline CDR1 and CDR2: DFQATT and SNEGSKA (reference sequence). DNA of the CDR3: TGCAGTGCTAGAGTGACTGGCCCCGATGAGTACTTC. As protein: CSARVTGPDEYF.

This clonotype showed up many times. The rearrangement links TRBV11-2 to TRBJ2-5; D is uncertain. The V gene lost 5 bases and the J gene lost 0 bases, with 13 bases spanning the gap. The CDR3 has 15 residues. The germline gives CDR1 SGHAT, CDR2 FQNNGV. Here the CDR3 reads CASSAFVGYQETQYF. In DNA form, the CDR3 reads TGTGCCAGCAGCGCATTTGTCGGATACCAAGAGACCCAGTACTTC.

This clonotype occurred a few times. This chain links TRBV24-1 with TRBJ2-1; the match to TRBD2 covers 12 bases. This CDR3 has 15 residues. Germline assignment: CDR1 KGHDR and CDR2 SFDVKD. The V gene end was trimmed by 4 bases and the J gene end by 6 bases; junction bases not matched to a gene: 3. The CDR3 DNA reads as TGTGCCACCAGTGAAGGACTAGCGGGACGCAATGAGCAGTTCTTC. It codes for CATSEGLAGRNEQFF.

V gene TRBV11-2 combines with J gene TRBJ2-2; 7 positions agree with TRBD2. Per the germline V gene, CDR1 is SGHAT and CDR2 is FQNNGV. Trimming took 1 base from V and 5 from J; bases not matched to a gene: 1. This CDR3 region has 14 residues. The DNA for the CDR3 is TGTGCCAGCAGCTTAGGGACTAGTACCGGGGAGCTGTTTTTT. Its protein product is CASSLGTSTGELFF.

This clonotype was recorded at least ten times. The gene calls are TRBV5-5 and TRBJ2-2, with 9 positions matching TRBD2. Trimming at V came to 4 bases and at J to 1 base, leaving 2 bases not matched to a gene. The CDR3 is made up of 15 amino acids. From germline, CDR1 is SGHKS and CDR2 YYEKEE (reference sequence). This CDR3 reads CASSQTSGNTGELFF. The DNA for the CDR3 is TGTGCCAGCAGCCAGACTAGCGGGAACACCGGGGAGCTGTTTTTT.